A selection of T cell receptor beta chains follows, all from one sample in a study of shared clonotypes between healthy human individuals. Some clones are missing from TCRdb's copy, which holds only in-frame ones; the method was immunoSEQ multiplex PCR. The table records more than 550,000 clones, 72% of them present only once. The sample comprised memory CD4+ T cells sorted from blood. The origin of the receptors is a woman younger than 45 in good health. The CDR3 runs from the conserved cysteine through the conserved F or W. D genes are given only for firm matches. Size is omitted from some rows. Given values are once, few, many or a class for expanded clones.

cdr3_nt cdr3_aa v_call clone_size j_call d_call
TGTGCCAGCAGCTCGGCTGGGGCGGCCTACGAGCAGTACTTC CASSSAGAAYEQYF TRBV11-1 - TRBJ2-7 -
TGTGCCAGCAGCTTGGCCGGGGCACCTAACATTCAGTACTTC CASSLAGAPNIQYF TRBV5-6 many TRBJ2-4 -
TGTGCCAGCAGTGCGACCGGGACAGGGTACCAGCCCCAGCATTTT CASSATGTGYQPQHF TRBV2 - TRBJ1-5 TRBD1
TGTGCCAGCCTATTTGGGCTGCAAGAGACCCAGTACTTC CASLFGLQETQYF TRBV2 - TRBJ2-5 -
TGTGCCACCTCAGGGGGCCCTGGAAACACCATATATTTT CATSGGPGNTIYF TRBV6-5 few TRBJ1-3 TRBD1
TGTGCCGGGTCCAAATCCAGCGATCAGCCCCAGCATTTT CAGSKSSDQPQHF TRBV6-6 - TRBJ1-5 -
TGTGCCAGCCAGAGGGTTGAAGCTTTCTTT CASQRVEAFF TRBV7-2 - TRBJ1-1 -
TGTGCCAGTAGAGGACAGGGGAGCAATCAGCCCCAGCATTTT CASRGQGSNQPQHF TRBV19 - TRBJ1-5 TRBD1
TGTGCCAGCTACTCCGGGACTAGCTACTACAATGAGCAGTTCTTC CASYSGTSYYNEQFF TRBV6-1 - TRBJ2-1 TRBD2
TGTGCTAGTGGTTTGGTTCGCAATGAGCAGTTCTTC CASGLVRNEQFF TRBV12-5 - TRBJ2-1 -
TGCGCCAGCAGCTTGAAAGGGACTAGCGGGTTCTCCTACGAGCAGTACTTC CASSLKGTSGFSYEQYF TRBV5-1 few TRBJ2-7 TRBD2
TGCGCCAGCAGCCAAGCCCCTACGGAGGTTGCGGCCCAGTACTTC CASSQAPTEVAAQYF TRBV4-1 once TRBJ2-5 -
TGTGCCAGCAGTTTCGACCCGGGGGAGACCCAGTACTTC CASSFDPGETQYF TRBV5-4 once TRBJ2-5 -
TGCGCCAGCAGCTTGGATCCAGGGAGTCAGCCCCAGCATTTT CASSLDPGSQPQHF TRBV5-1 once TRBJ1-5 -
TGTGCCAGCAGCCAAGGGACAGGGGTAGGTGAGCAGTACTTC CASSQGTGVGEQYF TRBV4-2 few TRBJ2-7 TRBD1
TGTGCCAGCAGTCACGGGGGAAACACTGAAGCTTTCTTT CASSHGGNTEAFF TRBV27 - TRBJ1-1 -
TGTGCCAGCAGCTTAGCGCTCCTAGCGACCTACGAGCAGTACTTC CASSLALLATYEQYF TRBV7-9 once TRBJ2-7 -
TGTGCCAGCAGTTACTCGGAGGGAGTCGGCACCGGGGAGCTGTTTTTT CASSYSEGVGTGELFF TRBV6-5 - TRBJ2-2 -
TGTGCCAGCAGCGAAGGCTCGGGGGCGAACAATGAGCAGTTCTTC CASSEGSGANNEQFF TRBV4-2 few TRBJ2-1 -
TGTGCCATCAGTGATAATCCTAGCGGGTTATACGAGCAGTACTTC CAISDNPSGLYEQYF TRBV10-3 once TRBJ2-7 TRBD2
TGTGCCAGCAGAGGACTAGCGGGAGGGGCCGGGGAGCTGTTTTTT CASRGLAGGAGELFF TRBV2 - TRBJ2-2 TRBD2
TGTGCCAGCAGCCCTAGGTCTGGAAACACCATATATTTT CASSPRSGNTIYF TRBV7-3 - TRBJ1-3 -
TGTGCCAGCAGTGACTCCGAAGTCGGTAATGAAAAACTGTTTTTT CASSDSEVGNEKLFF TRBV25-1 - TRBJ1-4 -
TGTGCCAGCAGCTTAGATGAGACCCAGTACTTC CASSLDETQYF TRBV7-6 many TRBJ2-5 -
TGTGCCAGCAGGCAGAATGGGGCCAACGTCCTGACTTTC CASRQNGANVLTF TRBV14 once TRBJ2-6 -
TGTGCCAGCAGTTTAATCGCGGCGACCCAGTACTTC CASSLIAATQYF TRBV28 - TRBJ2-5 -
TGTGCCAGCAGCTCCGGGACAGGGGGAGAGCAGCCCCAGCATTTT CASSSGTGGEQPQHF TRBV28 - TRBJ1-5 TRBD1
TGTGCCAGTGCGGCTAGCACAGATACGCAGTATTTT CASAASTDTQYF TRBV2 - TRBJ2-3 -
TGTGCCAGCAGAACTAGCGGGAGGGGACTTAGCTCCTACGAGCAGTACTTC CASRTSGRGLSSYEQYF TRBV27 - TRBJ2-7 TRBD2
TGCGCCAGCAGTGAGGACCTTCTCACAGATACGCAGTATTTT CASSEDLLTDTQYF TRBV10-1 - TRBJ2-3 -
TGTGCCAGCATCGGGGAGCTTACGAACACCGGGGAGCTGTTTTTT CASIGELTNTGELFF TRBV2 few TRBJ2-2 -
TGCAGCGTTGCTTTTACCGTCGGGGGAAAGACCCAGTACTTC CSVAFTVGGKTQYF TRBV29-1 - TRBJ2-5 -
TGCAGCGTTGAACAACCCGGGAGTAGCGGGTACAATGAGCAGTTCTTC CSVEQPGSSGYNEQFF TRBV29-1 - TRBJ2-1 TRBD2